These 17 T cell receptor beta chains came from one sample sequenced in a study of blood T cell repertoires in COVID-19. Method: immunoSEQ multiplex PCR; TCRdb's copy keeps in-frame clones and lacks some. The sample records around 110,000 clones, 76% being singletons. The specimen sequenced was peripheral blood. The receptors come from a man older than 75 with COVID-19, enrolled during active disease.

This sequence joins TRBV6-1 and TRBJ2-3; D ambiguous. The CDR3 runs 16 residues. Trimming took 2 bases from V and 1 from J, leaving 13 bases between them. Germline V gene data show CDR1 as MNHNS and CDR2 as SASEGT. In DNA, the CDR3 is TGTGCCAGCAGTGAAACGGCTACAGTAGGCACAGATACGCAGTATTTT. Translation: CASSETATVGTDTQYF.

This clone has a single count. The CDR3 protein is CASSFNRGNTGELFF. CDR3 in DNA: TGTGCCAGCAGTTTCAACAGGGGGAACACCGGGGAGCTGTTTTTT. This chain connects TRBV28 to TRBJ2-2; 7 bases map to TRBD1. The CDR3 contains 15 residues. Germline V gene sequence: CDR1 MDHEN, CDR2 SYDVKM. V lost 3 bases to trimming and J lost 1 base; unmatched junction nucleotides: 2.

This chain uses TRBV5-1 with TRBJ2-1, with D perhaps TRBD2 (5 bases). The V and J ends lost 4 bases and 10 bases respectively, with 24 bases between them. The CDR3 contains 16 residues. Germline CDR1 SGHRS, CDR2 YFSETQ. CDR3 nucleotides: TGCGCCAGCAGCGGAGGTCTAGGCCCGCTTCTCTGGGAGCAGTTCTTC. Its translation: CASSGGLGPLLWEQFF.

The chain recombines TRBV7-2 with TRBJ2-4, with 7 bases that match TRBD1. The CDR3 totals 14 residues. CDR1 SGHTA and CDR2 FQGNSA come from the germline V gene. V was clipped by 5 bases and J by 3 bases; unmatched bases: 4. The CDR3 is CASSTGAGKNIQYF. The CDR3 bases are TGTGCCAGCAGCACAGGGGCGGGCAAAAACATTCAGTACTTC.

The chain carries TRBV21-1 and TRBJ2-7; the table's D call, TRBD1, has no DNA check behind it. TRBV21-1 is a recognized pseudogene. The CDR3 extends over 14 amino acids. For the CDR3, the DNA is TGTGCCAGCAGCGCGGGACAGGGGGCTTACGAGCAGTACTTC. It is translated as CASSAGQGAYEQYF.

CDR3 residues: CASSALWQNNEQFF. The CDR3, as DNA: TGTGCCAGCAGCGCCCTGTGGCAGAACAATGAGCAGTTCTTC. The V gene is TRBV6-5, the J gene TRBJ2-1, with D hard to call. Germline V lookup: CDR1 MNHEY, CDR2 SVGAGI. The V and J ends lost 6 bases and 5 bases respectively, with 14 bases between them. The CDR3 has 14 residues.

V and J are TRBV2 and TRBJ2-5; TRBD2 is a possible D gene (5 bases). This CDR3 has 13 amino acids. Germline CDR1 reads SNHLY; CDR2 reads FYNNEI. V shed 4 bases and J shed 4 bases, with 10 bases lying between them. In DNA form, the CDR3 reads TGTGCCAGCAGTGGGGCTGAGGGAGAGACCCAGTACTTC. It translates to CASSGAEGETQYF.

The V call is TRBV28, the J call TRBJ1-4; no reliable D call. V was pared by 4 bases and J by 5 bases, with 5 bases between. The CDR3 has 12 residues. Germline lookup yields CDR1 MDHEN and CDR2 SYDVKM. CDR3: CASSSLNEKLFF. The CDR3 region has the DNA TGTGCCAGCAGTTCCCTAAATGAAAAACTGTTTTTT.

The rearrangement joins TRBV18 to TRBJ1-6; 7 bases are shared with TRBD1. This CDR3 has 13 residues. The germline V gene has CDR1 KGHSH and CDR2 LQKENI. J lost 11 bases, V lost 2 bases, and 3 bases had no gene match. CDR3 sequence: CASSPTGATPLHF. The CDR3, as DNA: TGTGCCAGCTCACCAACAGGGGCGACACCCCTCCACTTT. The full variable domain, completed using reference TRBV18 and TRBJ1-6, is NAGVMQNPRHLVRRRGQEARLRCSPMKGHSHVYWYRQLPEEGLKFMVYLQKENIIDESGMPKERFSAEFPKEGPSILRIQQVVRGDSAAYFCASSPTGATPLHFGNGTRLTVT.

Here the CDR3 reads CASSPSRGHRFDGAFF. CDR3 bases: TGTGCCAGCTCACCATCCCGGGGACACAGGTTTGATGGAGCTTTCTTT. The gene calls are TRBV18 and TRBJ1-1, with D tentatively TRBD1 (6 bases). Germline lookup yields CDR1 KGHSH and CDR2 LQKENI. CDR3 length: 16 amino acids. V lost 2 bases and J 10 bases, leaving 23 bases between the germline ends.

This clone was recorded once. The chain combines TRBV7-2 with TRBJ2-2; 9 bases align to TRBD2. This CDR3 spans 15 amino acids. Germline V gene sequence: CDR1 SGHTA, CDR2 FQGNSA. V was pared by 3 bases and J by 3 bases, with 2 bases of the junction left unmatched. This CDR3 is CASSFTSGYTGELFF. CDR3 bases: TGTGCCAGCAGCTTTACTAGCGGGTACACCGGGGAGCTGTTTTTT. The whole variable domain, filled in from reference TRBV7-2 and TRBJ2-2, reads GAGVSQSPSNKVTEKGKDVELRCDPISGHTALYWYRQSLGQGLEFLIYFQGNSAPDKSGLPSDRFSAERTGGSVSTLTIQRTQQEDSAVYLCASSFTSGYTGELFFGEGSRLTVL.

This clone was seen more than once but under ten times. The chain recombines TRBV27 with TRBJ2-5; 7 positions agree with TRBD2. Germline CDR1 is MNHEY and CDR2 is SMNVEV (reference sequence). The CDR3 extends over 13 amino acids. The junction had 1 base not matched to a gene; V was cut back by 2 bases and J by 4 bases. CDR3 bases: TGTGCCAGCAGTTTAGGGGGGGGAGAGACCCAGTACTTC. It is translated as CASSLGGGETQYF.

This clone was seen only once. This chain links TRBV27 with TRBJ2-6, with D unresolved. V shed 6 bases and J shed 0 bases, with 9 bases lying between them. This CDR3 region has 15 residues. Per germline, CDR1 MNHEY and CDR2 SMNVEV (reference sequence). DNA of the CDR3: TGTGCCAGCAGCTCATGGAGCTCTGGGGCCAACGTCCTGACTTTC. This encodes CASSSWSSGANVLTF.

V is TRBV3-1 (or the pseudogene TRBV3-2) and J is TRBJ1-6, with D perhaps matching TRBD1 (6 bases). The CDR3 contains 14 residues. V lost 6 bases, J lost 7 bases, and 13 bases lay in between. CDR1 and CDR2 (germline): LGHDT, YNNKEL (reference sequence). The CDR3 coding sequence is TGTGCCAGCAGGCTCGTAACAGGGAATTCACCCCTCCACTTT. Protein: CASRLVTGNSPLHF.

The CDR3 nucleotides read TGTGCCAGCAGCTTTTCCGGGATCTACCAAGAGACCCAGTACTTC. Its translation is CASSFSGIYQETQYF. V gene TRBV7-8 combines with J gene TRBJ2-5; maybe TRBD2 (5 bases). V was cut by 3 bases and J by 0 bases, with 11 bases left in between. Germline V CDR1 and CDR2: SGHVS, FQNEAQ. This CDR3 spans 15 amino acids.

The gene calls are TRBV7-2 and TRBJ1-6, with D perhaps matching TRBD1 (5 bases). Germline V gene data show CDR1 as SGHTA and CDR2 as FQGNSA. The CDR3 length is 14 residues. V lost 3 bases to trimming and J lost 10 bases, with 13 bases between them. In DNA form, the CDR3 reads TGTGCCAGCAGCTTCCTGACAGCGGGATCACCCCTCCACTTT. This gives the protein CASSFLTAGSPLHF.

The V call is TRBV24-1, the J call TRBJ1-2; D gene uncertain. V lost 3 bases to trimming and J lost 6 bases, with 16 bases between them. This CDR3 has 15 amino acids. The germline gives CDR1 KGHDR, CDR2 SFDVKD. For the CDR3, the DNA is TGTGCCACCAGTGATCCGGGGAGAGGCCTTAATGGCTACACCTTC. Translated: CATSDPGRGLNGYTF.